This T cell receptor beta chain emerged from a study of blood T cell repertoires in COVID-19. Study-wide background: From T cells, B-cell-depleted T cells, or PBMCs came the material, which was cDNA or gDNA.

The cohort comprised adults aged roughly 18 to 90 years residing in 24 US areas. The CDR3 totals 15 residues. Deletions cut 2 bases from V and 9 bases from J, with 20 bases between. Germline assignment: CDR1 SGHRS and CDR2 YFSETQ. Sequencing used immunoSEQ multiplex PCR; TCRdb keeps in-frame clones, though not all of them. The table has some 400,000 clones, around 92% seen once. The source is a woman aged 25-40 years who had recovered from COVID-19. The V and J genes are TRBV5-1 and TRBJ1-1, with a weak D call TRBD1 (6 bases). Specimen: PBMCs or T cells enriched from blood (not recorded which). DNA for the CDR3: TGCGCCAGCAGCTTATACCTTACAGGGAACTCACAAGCTTTCTTT. Protein sequence: CASSLYLTGNSQAFF.